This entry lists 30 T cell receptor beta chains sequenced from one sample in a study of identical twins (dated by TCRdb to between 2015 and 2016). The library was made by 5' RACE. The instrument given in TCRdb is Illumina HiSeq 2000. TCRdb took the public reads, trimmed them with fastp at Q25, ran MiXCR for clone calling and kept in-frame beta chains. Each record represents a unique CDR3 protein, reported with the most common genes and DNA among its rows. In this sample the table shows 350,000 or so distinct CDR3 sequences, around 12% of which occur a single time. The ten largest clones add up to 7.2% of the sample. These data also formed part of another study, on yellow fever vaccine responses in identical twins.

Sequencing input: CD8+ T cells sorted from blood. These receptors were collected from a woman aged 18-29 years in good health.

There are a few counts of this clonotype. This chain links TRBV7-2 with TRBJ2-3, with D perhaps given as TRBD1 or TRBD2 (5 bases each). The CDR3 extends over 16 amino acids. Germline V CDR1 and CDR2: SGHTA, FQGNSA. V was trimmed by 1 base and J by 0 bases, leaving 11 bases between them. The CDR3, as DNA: TGTGCCAGCAGCTTAGGGGCTGGGGGTAGCACAGATACGCAGTATTTT. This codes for CASSLGAGGSTDTQYF.

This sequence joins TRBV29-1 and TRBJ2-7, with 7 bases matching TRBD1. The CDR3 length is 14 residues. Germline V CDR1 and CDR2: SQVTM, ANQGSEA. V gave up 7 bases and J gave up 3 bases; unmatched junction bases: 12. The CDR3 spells CSAIPTGAGYEQYF. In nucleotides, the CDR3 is TGCAGCGCCATCCCCACAGGGGCCGGCTACGAGCAGTACTTC.

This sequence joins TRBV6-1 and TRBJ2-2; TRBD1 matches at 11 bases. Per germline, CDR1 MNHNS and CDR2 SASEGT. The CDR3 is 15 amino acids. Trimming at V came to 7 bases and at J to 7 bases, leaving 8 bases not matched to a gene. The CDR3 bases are TGTGCCAGCACCTCGGGACAGGGGGTGGGCGGGGAGCTGTTTTTT. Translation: CASTSGQGVGGELFF.

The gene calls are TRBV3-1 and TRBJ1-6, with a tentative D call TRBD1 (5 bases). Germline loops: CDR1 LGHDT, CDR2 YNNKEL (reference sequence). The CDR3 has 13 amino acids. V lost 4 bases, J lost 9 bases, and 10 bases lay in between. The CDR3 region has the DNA TGTGCCAGCAGCCCCAGGGAGCTTTCACCCCTCCACTTT. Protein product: CASSPRELSPLHF. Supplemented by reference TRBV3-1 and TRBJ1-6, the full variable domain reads DTAVSQTPKYLVTQMGNDKSIKCEQNLGHDTMYWYKQDSKKFLKIMFSYNNKELIINETVPNRFSPKSPDKAHLNLHINSLELGDSAVYFCASSPRELSPLHFGNGTRLTVT.

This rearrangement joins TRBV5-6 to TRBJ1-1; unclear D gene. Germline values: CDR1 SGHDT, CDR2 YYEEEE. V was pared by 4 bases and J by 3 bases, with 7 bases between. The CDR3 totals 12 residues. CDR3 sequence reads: CASSGGDTEAFF. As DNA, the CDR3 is TGTGCCAGCAGCGGCGGAGACACTGAAGCTTTCTTT.

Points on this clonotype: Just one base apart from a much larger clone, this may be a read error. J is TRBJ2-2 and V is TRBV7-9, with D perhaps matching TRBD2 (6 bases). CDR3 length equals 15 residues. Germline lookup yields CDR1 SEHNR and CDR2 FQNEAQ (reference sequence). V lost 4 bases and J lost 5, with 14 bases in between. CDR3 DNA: TGTGCCAGCAGCTCCGCACTAGCCGGTACCGGGGAGCTGTTTTTT. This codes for CASSSALAGTGELFF.

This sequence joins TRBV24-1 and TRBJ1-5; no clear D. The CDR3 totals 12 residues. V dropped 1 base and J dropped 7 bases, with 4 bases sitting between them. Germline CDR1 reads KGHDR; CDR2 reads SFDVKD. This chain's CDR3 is CATSDFGQPQHF. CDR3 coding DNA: TGTGCCACCAGTGATTTCGGGCAGCCCCAGCATTTT.

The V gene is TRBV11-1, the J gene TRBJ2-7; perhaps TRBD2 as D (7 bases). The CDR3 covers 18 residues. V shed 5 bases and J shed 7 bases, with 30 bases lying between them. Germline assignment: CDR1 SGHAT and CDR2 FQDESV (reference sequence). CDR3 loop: CASSPGGVSRFRLGEQYV. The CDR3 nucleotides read TGTGCCAGCAGCCCGGGGGGCGTTAGTAGATTCAGATTGGGGGAGCAGTACGTC.

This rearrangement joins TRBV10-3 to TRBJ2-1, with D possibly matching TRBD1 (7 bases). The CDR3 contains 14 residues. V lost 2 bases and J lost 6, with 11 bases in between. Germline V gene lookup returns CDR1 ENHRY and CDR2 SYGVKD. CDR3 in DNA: TGTGCCATCAGTGAGGGACAGGAGGGCAATGAGCAGTTCTTC. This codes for CAISEGQEGNEQFF.

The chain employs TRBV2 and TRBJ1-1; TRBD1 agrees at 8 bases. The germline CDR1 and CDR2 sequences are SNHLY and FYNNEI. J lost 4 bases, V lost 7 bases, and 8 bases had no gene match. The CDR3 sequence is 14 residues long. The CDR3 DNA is TGTGCCAGCACCGACAGGGGTGTTGTCACTGAAGCTTTCTTT. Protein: CASTDRGVVTEAFF. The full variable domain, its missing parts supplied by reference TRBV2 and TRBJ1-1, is EPEVTQTPSHQVTQMGQEVILRCVPISNHLYFYWYRQILGQKVEFLVSFYNNEISEKSEIFDDQFSVERPDGSNFTLKIRSTKLEDSAMYFCASTDRGVVTEAFFGQGTRLTVV.

The CDR3 here is CASSFGTLAKNIQYF. CDR3 nucleotides: TGTGCCAGCAGCTTCGGCACCTTAGCCAAAAACATTCAGTACTTC. The chain joins TRBV13 to TRBJ2-4; D gene uncertain. The CDR3 has 15 amino acids. The germline V and J ends were trimmed by 3 bases and 0 bases, with 9 bases remaining between them. Per germline, CDR1 PRHDT and CDR2 FYEKMQ (reference sequence). The complete variable domain, with remaining parts taken from reference TRBV13 and TRBJ2-4, reads AAGVIQSPRHLIKEKRETATLKCYPIPRHDTVYWYQQGPGQDPQFLISFYEKMQSDKGSIPDRFSAQQFSDYHSELNMSSLELGDSALYFCASSFGTLAKNIQYFGAGTRLSVL.

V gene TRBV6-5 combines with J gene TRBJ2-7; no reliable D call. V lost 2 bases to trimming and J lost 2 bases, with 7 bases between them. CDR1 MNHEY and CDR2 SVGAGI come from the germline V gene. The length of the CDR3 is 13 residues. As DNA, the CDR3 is TGTGCCAGCAGTTACGGCCCTGCCTACGAGCAGTACGTC. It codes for CASSYGPAYEQYV.

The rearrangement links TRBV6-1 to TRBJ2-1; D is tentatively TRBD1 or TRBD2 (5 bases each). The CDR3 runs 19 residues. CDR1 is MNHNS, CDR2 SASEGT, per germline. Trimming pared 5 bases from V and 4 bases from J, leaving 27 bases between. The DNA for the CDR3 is TGTGCCAGCAGTCATCCACCTATGAGGGGTCATGGGGTATACAATGAGCAGTTCTTC. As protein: CASSHPPMRGHGVYNEQFF.

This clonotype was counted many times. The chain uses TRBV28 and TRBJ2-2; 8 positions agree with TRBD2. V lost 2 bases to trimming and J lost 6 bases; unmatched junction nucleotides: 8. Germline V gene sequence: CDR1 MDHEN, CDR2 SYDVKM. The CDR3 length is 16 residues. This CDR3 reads CASSLLAGGLSGELFF. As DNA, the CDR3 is TGTGCCAGCAGTTTACTCGCGGGAGGCCTGTCCGGGGAGCTGTTTTTT.

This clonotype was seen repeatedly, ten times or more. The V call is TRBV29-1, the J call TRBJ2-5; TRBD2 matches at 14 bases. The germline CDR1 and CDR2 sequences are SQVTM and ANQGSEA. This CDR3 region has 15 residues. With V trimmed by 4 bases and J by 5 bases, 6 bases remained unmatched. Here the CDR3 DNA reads TGCAGCGTTGGGACTAGCGGGAGGTCAATTGAGACCCAGTACTTC. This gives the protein CSVGTSGRSIETQYF.

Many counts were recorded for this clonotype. The CDR3 DNA sequence: TGCAGCGTTGAGACAGGGTACCCCTCTGGGGCCAACGTCCTGACTTTC. It codes for CSVETGYPSGANVLTF. The rearrangement links TRBV29-1 to TRBJ2-6, with 7 nucleotides matching TRBD1. CDR1 is SQVTM and CDR2 is ANQGSEA in the germline V gene. V shed 3 bases and J 0 bases; nucleotides not matched to a gene: 5. This CDR3 has 16 amino acids.

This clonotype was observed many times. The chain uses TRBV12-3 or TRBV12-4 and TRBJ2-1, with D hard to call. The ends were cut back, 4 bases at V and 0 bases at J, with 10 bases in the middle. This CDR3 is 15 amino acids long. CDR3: CASSSPPRSYNEQFF. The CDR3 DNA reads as TGTGCCAGCAGTTCGCCACCCCGCTCCTACAATGAGCAGTTCTTC.

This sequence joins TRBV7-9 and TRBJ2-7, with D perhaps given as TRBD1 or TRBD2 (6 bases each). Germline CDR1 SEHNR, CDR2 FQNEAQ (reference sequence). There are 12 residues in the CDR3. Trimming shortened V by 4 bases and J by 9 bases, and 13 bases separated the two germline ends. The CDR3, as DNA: TGTGCCAGCAGCTCTGGGGGGCTGGGGCAGTACTTC. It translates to CASSSGGLGQYF. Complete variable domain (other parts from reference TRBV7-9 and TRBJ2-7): DTGVSQNPRHKITKRGQNVTFRCDPISEHNRLYWYRQTLGQGPEFLTYFQNEAQLEKSRLLSDRFSAERPKGSFSTLEIQRTEQGDSAMYLCASSSGGLGQYFGPGTRLTVT.

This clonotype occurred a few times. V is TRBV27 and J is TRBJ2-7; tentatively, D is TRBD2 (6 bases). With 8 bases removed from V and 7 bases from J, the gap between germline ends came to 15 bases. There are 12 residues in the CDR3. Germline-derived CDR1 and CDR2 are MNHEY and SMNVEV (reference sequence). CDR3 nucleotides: TGTGCCAGCGGAGGGGTGGAGAAGGAGCAGTACTTC. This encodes CASGGVEKEQYF.

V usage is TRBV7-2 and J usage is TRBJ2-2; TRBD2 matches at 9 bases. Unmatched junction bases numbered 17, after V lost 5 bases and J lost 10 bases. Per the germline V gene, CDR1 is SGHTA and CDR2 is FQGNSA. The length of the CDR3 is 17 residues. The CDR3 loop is CASSIPFGRGGREELFF. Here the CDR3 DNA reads TGTGCCAGCAGCATACCCTTTGGGCGGGGGGGCCGAGAGGAGCTGTTTTTT.

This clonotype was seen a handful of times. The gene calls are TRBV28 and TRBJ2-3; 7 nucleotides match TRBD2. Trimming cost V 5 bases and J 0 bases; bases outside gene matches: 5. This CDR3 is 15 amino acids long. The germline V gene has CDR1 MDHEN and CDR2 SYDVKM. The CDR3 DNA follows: TGTGCCAGCAGTCCTACTAGCGCTAGCACAGATACGCAGTATTTT. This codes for CASSPTSASTDTQYF. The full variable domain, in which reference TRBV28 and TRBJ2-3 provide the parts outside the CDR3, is DVKVTQSSRYLVKRTGEKVFLECVQDMDHENMFWYRQDPGLGLRLIYFSYDVKMKEKGDIPEGYSVSREKKERFSLILESASTNQTSMYLCASSPTSASTDTQYFGPGTRLTVL.

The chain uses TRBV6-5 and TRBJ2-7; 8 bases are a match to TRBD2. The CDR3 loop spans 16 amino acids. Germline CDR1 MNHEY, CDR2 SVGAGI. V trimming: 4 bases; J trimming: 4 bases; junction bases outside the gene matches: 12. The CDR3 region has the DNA TGTGCCAGCAGTTTCACTAGCGGAGCCCCATTTTACGAGCAGTACTTC. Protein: CASSFTSGAPFYEQYF.

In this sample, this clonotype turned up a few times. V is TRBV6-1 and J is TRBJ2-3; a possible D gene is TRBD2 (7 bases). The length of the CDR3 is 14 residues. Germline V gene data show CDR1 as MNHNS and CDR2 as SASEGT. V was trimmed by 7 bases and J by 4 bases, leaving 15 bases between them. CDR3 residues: CASTLGGLADTQYF. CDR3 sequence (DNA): TGTGCCAGCACCCTGGGGGGGCTGGCAGATACGCAGTATTTT.

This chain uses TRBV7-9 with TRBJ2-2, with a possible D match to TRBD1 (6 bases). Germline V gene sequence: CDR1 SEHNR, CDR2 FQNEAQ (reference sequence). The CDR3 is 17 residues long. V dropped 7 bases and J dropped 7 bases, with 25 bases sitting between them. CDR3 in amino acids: CASTNAGVRSGDGELFF. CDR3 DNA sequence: TGTGCCAGCACCAACGCCGGGGTGCGGTCAGGGGACGGGGAGCTGTTTTTT.

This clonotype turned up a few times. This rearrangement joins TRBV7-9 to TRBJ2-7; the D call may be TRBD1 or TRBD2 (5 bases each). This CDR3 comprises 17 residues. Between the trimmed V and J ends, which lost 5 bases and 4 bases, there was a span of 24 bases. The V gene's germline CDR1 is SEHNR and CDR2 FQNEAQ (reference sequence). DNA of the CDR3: TGTGCCAGCAGCCGGTTTTTAGGGGACCCGGTGACTTACGAGCAGTACTTC. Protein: CASSRFLGDPVTYEQYF.

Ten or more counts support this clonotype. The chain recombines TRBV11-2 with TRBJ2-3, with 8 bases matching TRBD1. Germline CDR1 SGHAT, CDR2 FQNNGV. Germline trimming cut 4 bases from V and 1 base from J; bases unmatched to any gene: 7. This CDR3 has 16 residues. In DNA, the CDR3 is TGTGCCAGCAGCTCACTCAGGGGGCGCGGCACAGATACGCAGTATTTT. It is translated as CASSSLRGRGTDTQYF.

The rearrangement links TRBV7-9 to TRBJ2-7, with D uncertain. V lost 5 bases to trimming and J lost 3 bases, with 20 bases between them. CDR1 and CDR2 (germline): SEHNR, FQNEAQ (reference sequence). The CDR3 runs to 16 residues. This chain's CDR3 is CASSTTLKEQNYEQYV. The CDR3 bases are TGTGCCAGCAGCACAACCCTGAAAGAACAGAACTACGAGCAGTACGTC.

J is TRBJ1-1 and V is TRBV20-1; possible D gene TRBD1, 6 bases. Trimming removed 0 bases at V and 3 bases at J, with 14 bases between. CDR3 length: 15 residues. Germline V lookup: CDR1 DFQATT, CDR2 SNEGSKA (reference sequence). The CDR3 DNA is TGCAGTGCTAGAGACCTAAGACAGGATCACACTGAAGCTTTCTTT. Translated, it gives CSARDLRQDHTEAFF.

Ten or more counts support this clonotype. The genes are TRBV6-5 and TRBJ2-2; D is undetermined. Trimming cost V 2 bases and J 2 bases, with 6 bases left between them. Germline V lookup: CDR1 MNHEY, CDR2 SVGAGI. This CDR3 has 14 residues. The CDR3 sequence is CASSYNSNTGELFF. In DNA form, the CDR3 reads TGTGCCAGCAGTTACAACTCAAACACCGGGGAGCTGTTTTTT.

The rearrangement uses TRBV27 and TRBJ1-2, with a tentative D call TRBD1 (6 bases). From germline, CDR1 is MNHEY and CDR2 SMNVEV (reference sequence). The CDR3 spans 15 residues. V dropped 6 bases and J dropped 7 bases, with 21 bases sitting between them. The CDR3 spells CASSPLLGAISGYTF. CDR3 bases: TGTGCCAGCAGCCCCCTTTTGGGGGCGATCTCTGGCTACACCTTC.